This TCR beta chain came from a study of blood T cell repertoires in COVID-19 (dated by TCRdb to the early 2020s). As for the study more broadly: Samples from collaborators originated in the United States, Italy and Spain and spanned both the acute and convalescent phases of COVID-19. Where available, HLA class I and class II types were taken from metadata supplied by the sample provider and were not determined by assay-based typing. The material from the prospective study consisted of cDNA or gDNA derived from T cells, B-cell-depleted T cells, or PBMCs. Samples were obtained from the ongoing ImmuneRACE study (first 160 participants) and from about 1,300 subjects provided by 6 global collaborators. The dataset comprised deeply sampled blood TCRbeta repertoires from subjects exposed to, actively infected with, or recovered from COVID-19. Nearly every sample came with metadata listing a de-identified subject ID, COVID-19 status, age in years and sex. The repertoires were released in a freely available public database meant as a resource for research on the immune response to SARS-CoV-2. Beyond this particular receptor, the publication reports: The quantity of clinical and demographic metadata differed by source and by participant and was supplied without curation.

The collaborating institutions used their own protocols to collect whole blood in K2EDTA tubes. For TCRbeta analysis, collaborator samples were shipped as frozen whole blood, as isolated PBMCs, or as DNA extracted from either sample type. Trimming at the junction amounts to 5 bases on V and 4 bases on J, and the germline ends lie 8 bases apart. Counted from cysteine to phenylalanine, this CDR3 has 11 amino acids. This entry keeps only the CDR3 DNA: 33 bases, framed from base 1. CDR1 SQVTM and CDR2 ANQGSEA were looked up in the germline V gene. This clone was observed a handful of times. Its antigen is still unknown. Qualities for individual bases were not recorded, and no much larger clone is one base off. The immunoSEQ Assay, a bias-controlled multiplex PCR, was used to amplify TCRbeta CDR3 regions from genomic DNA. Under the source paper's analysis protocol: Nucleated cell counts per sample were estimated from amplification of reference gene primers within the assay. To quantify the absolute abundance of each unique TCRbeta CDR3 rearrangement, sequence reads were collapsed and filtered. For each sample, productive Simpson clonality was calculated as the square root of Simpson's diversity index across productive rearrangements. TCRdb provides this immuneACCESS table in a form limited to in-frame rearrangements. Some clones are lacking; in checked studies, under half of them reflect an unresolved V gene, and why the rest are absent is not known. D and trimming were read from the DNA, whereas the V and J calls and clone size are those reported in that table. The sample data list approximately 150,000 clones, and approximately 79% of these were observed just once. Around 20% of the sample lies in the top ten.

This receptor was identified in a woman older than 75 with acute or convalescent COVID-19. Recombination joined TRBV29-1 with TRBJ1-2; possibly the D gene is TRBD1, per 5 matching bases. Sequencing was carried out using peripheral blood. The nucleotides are TGCAGCGTTAGCAGGGCCTATGGCTACACCTTC. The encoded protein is CSVSRAYGYTF.